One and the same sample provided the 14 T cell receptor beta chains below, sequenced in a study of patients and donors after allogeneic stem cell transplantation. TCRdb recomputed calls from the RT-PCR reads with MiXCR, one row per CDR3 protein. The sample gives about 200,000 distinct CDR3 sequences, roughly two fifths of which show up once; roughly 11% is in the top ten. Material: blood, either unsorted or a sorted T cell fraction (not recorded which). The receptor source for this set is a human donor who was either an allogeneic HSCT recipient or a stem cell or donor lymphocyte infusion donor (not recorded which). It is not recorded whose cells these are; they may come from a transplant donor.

CDR3 DNA sequence: TGCGCCAGCAGCTTGGCTGGGACTAGCGGGGGAACCGTTAATGAGCAGTTCTTC. It specifies CASSLAGTSGGTVNEQFF. The gene calls are TRBV5-1 and TRBJ2-1, with 14 nucleotides matching TRBD2. Germline assignment: CDR1 SGHRS and CDR2 YFSETQ. The CDR3 totals 18 residues. V lost 0 bases to trimming and J lost 7 bases; unmatched junction nucleotides: 9.

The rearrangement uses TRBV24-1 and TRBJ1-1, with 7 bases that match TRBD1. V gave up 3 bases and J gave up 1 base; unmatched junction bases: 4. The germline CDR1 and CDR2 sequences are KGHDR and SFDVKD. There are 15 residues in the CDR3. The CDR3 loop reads CATSDPRQGNTEAFF. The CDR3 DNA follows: TGTGCCACCAGTGATCCAAGACAGGGGAACACTGAAGCTTTCTTT.

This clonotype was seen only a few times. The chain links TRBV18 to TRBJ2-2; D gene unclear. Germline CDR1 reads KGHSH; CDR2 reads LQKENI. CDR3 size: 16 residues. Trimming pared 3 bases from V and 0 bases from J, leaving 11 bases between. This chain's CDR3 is CASSPWSSTNTGELFF. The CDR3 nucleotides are TGTGCCAGCTCACCTTGGTCCAGCACGAACACCGGGGAGCTGTTTTTT.

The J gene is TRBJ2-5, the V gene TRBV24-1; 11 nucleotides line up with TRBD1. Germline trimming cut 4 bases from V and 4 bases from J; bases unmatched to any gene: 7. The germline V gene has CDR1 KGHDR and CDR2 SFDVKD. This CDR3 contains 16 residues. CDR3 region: CATSEPGQGAGETQYF. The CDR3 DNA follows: TGTGCCACCAGTGAGCCCGGACAGGGGGCCGGAGAGACCCAGTACTTC.

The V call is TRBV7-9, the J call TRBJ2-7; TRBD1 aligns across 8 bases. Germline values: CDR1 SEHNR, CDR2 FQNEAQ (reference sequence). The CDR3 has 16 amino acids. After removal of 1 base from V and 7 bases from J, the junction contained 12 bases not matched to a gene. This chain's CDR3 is CASSLGTGSGSREQYF. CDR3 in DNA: TGTGCCAGCAGCTTAGGGACAGGGTCGGGGTCCAGAGAGCAGTACTTC. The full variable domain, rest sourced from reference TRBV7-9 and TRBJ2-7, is DTGVSQNPRHKITKRGQNVTFRCDPISEHNRLYWYRQTLGQGPEFLTYFQNEAQLEKSRLLSDRFSAERPKGSFSTLEIQRTEQGDSAMYLCASSLGTGSGSREQYFGPGTRLTVT.

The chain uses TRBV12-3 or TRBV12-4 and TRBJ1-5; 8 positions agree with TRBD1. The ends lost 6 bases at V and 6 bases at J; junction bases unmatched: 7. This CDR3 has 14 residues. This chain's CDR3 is CASSRTGNGQPQHF. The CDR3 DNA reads TGTGCCAGCAGCCGGACAGGGAACGGTCAGCCCCAGCATTTT.

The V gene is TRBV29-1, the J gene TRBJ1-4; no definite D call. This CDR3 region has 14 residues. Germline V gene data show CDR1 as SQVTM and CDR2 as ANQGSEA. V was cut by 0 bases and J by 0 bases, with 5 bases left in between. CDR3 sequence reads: CSVEESTTNEKLFF. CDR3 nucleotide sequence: TGCAGCGTTGAAGAGTCCACAACTAATGAAAAACTGTTTTTT. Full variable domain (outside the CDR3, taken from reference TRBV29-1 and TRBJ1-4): SAVISQKPSRDICQRGTSLTIQCQVDSQVTMMFWYRQQPGQSLTLIATANQGSEATYESGFVIDKFPISRPNLTFSTLTVSNMSPEDSSIYLCSVEESTTNEKLFFGSGTQLSVL.

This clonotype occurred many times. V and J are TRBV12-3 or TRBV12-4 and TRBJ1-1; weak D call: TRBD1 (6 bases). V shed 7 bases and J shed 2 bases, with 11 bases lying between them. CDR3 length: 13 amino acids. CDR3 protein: CASKRQANTEAFF. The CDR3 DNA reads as TGTGCCAGCAAGCGACAGGCTAACACTGAAGCTTTCTTT.

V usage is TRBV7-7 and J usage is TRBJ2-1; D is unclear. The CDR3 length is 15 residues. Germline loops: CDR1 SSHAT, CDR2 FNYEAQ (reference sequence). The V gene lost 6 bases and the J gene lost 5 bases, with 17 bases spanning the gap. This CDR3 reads CASSPRTAGDNEQFF. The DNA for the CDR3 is TGTGCCAGCAGTCCAAGGACGGCCGGAGACAATGAGCAGTTCTTC.

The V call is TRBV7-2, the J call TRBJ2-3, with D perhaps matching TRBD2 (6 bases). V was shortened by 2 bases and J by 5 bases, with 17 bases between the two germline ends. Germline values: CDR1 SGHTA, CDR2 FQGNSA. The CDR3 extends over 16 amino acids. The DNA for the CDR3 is TGTGCCAGCAGCTTAACGTGGAGGGTACAAGGAGATACGCAGTATTTT. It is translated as CASSLTWRVQGDTQYF.

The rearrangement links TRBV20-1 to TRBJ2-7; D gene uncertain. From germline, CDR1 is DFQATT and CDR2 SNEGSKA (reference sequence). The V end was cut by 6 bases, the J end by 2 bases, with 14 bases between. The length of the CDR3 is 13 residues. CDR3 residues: CSAPLDGTYEQYF. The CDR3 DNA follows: TGCAGTGCCCCATTGGACGGAACCTACGAGCAGTACTTC.

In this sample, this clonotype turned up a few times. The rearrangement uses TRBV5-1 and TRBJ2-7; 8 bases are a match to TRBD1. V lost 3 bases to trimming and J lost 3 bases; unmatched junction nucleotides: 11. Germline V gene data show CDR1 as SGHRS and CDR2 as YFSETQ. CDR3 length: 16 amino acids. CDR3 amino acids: CASSSPRRGRIYEQYF. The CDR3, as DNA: TGCGCCAGCAGCTCACCCCGCAGGGGGCGTATCTACGAGCAGTACTTC.

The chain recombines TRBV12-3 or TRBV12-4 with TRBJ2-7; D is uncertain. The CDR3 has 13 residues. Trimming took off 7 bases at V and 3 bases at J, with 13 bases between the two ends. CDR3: CASTPGRNYEQYF. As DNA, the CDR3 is TGTGCCAGCACCCCCGGACGGAACTACGAGCAGTACTTC.

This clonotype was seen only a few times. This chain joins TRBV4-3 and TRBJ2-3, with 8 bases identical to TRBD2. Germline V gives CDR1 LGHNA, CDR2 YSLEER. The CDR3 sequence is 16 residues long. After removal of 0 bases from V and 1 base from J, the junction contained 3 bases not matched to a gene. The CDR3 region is CASSQEARGGTDTQYF. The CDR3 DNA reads TGCGCCAGCAGCCAAGAAGCGCGGGGGGGCACAGATACGCAGTATTTT.